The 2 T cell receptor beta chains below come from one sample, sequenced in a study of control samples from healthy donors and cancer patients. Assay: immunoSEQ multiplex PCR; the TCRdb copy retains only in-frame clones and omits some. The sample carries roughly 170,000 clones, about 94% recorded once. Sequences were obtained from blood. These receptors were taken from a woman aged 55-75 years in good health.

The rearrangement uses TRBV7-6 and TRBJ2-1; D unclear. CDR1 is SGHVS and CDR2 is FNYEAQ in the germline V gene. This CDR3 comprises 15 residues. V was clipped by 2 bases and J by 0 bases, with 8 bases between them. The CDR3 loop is CASSLYSSSYNEQFF. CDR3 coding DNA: TGTGCCAGCAGCTTATATTCCAGCTCCTACAATGAGCAGTTCTTC.

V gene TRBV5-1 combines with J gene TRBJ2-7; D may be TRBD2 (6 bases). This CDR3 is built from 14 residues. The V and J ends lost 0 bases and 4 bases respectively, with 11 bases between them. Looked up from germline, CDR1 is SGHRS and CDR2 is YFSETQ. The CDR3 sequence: CASSLALGGYEQYF. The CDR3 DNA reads TGCGCCAGCAGCTTGGCCTTGGGGGGATACGAGCAGTACTTC.